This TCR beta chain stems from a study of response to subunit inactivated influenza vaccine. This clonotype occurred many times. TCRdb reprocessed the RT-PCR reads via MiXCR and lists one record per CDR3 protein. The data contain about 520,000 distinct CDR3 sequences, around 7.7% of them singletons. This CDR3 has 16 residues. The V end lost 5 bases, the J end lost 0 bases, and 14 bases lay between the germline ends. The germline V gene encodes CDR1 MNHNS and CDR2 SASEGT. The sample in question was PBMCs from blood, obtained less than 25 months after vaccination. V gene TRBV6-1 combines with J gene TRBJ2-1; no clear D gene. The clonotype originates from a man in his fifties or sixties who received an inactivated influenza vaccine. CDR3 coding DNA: TGTGCCAGCAGTCGCGTGGGGTTTAGCTCCTACAATGAGCAGTTCTTC. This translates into CASSRVGFSSYNEQFF.